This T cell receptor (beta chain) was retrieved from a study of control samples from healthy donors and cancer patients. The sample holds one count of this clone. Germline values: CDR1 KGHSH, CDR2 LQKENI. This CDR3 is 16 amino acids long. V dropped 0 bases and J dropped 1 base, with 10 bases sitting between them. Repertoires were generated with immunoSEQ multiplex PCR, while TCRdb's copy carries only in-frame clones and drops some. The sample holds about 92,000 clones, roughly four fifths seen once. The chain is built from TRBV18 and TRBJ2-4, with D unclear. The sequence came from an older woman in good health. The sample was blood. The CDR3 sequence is CASSPPVLAAKNIQYF. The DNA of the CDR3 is TGTGCCAGCTCACCACCCGTGCTCGCGGCCAAAAACATTCAGTACTTC.